The T cell receptor (beta chain) described here comes from a study of T cells expressing NK-cell markers. Study-wide points: Once again these clonotypes came out on top in the CD3+CD56-NKG2C+ fraction of a few donors. The contribution of dominant NKG2C+ clonotypes to CD8+ T cells in five to seven donors was about 1.0-7.0%.

For TCR beta, cDNA was produced by 5'RACE template switching with UMIs. No DNA is given; TCRdb re-called the 5' RACE reads and lists each CDR3 protein once. In total, the table holds 500,000 or so distinct CDR3 sequences. In germline, CDR1 is SGHRS, CDR2 YFSETQ. CDR3 length equals 15 residues. Regarding this clonotype: Its specificity is not known.

This chain links TRBV5-1 with TRBJ2-1; TCRdb's D call of TRBD2 is untestable without DNA. The clonotype originates from a man aged 18 to 29 in good health. The sample comprised blood T cells: a sorted CD56 or NKG2C T cell subset, CD4+ or CD8+ T cells, or bulk PBMC T cells (not recorded which). This CDR3 is CASSPRLAEDNEQFF.